Described below is a single TCR beta chain sequence and its context. These data belong to a study of blood T cell repertoires in COVID-19. The overall study: Both acute and convalescent COVID-19 samples were obtained from the United States, Italy and Spain. From T cells, B-cell-depleted T cells, or PBMCs came the material, which was cDNA or gDNA.

As processed by the authors: Estimation of nucleated cell counts was performed using reference gene primer amplification. Profiling relied on immunoSEQ multiplex PCR, and the TCRdb table lists in-frame clones only, not all of them. From that table come the V and J calls and clone size; the DNA was used to work out D and trimming. The data contain 250,000 to 350,000 clones, about nine tenths of them singletons. Per the germline V gene, CDR1 is SNHLY and CDR2 is FYNNEI. The V end was cut by 4 bases, the J end by 0 bases, with 36 bases between. This CDR3 region has 23 residues. The sequenced sample was PBMCs or T cells enriched from blood (not recorded which). The rearrangement links TRBV2 to TRBJ1-1; TRBD1 might be the D (5 bases). This TCR derives from a woman aged 18-30 years who had recovered from COVID-19. The CDR3 loop is CASSGDYSYGPDAVGSMNTEAFF. The CDR3 DNA follows: TGTGCCAGCAGTGGGGACTACAGCTATGGACCGGACGCCGTGGGGTCCATGAACACTGAAGCTTTCTTT. Based on the CDR3 plus reference TRBV2 and TRBJ1-1, the full variable domain is EPEVTQTPSHQVTQMGQEVILRCVPISNHLYFYWYRQILGQKVEFLVSFYNNEISEKSEIFDDQFSVERPDGSNFTLKIRSTKLEDSAMYFCASSGDYSYGPDAVGSMNTEAFFGQGTRLTVV.